A selection of T cell receptor beta chains follows, all from one sample in a study of cytomegalovirus exposure and HLA in healthy donors. Assay used: immunoSEQ multiplex PCR; TCRdb lists only in-frame clones, some missing. In the table there are around 78,000 clones, around 70% of which are singletons. Sequences were obtained from PBMCs. The source of these receptors is a woman aged 40 to 49 in good health and CMV-seropositive. Both conserved end residues are part of each CDR3. A D gene is named only where the DNA matches it firmly. The size entry is marked missing in some rows and otherwise reads once, few, many or a size class.

D: TRBD1; V: TRBV4-1; size: NA; J: TRBJ1-4; DNA: TGCGCCAGCAGCCGCGAGTCGACAGGGGTCAACGAAAAACTGTTTTTT; CDR3: CASSRESTGVNEKLFF
D: TRBD1; V: TRBV30; size: NA; J: TRBJ1-1; DNA: TGTGCCTGGAGTGTACAGGGGGCAGATGTAACTTTCTTT; CDR3: CAWSVQGADVTFF
D: NA; V: TRBV5-1; size: NA; J: TRBJ2-1; DNA: TGCGCCAGCAGCTTGGGGACTACGTCCTACAATGAGCAGTTCTTC; CDR3: CASSLGTTSYNEQFF
D: NA; V: TRBV6-6; size: once; J: TRBJ1-5; DNA: TGTGCCAGCAGTTCACAACAGGGAGCATTTATTCGGCCCCAGCATTTT; CDR3: CASSSQQGAFIRPQHF
D: NA; V: TRBV5-1; size: NA; J: TRBJ2-7; DNA: TGCGCCAGCAGCTCCGGACAGACACAATACGAGCAGTACTTC; CDR3: CASSSGQTQYEQYF
D: TRBD2; V: TRBV7-9; size: NA; J: TRBJ2-3; DNA: TGTGCCAGCAGCTTACCTAGCGGGGGTACAGATACGCAGTATTTT; CDR3: CASSLPSGGTDTQYF
D: TRBD1; V: TRBV28; size: once; J: TRBJ1-5; DNA: TGTGCCAGCAGCGAGACAGGGGTGGGCAATCAGCCCCAGCATTTT; CDR3: CASSETGVGNQPQHF
D: NA; V: TRBV7-6; size: few; J: TRBJ2-7; DNA: TGTGCCAGCAGTCAGACCGGGGAAGCCTACGAGCAGTACTTC; CDR3: CASSQTGEAYEQYF
D: NA; V: TRBV18; size: NA; J: TRBJ1-2; DNA: TGTGCCAGCTCACCCAGGGATTACTATGGCTACACCTTC; CDR3: CASSPRDYYGYTF
D: TRBD1; V: TRBV30; size: NA; J: TRBJ1-2; DNA: TGTGCCTCGACAGGGGACAGTGGCTACACCTTC; CDR3: CASTGDSGYTF
D: NA; V: TRBV4-2; size: NA; J: TRBJ2-7; DNA: TGTGCCAGCAGCCAAGTGGGAACGGGGGAGCAGTACTTC; CDR3: CASSQVGTGEQYF
D: NA; V: TRBV21-1; size: NA; J: TRBJ2-7; DNA: TGTGCCAGCAGCGCCCGCCCGGGAGGCCCTCTATCCGAGCAGTACTTC; CDR3: CASSARPGGPLSEQYF
D: TRBD1; V: TRBV5-8; size: NA; J: TRBJ1-2; DNA: TGTGCCAGCAGCTCCGCCTTGTCGCCCGGGCGACAGGGCTATGGCTACACCTTC; CDR3: CASSSALSPGRQGYGYTF
D: TRBD1; V: TRBV2; size: NA; J: TRBJ1-5; DNA: TGTGCCAGCAGTACGACAGGGGGCAATCAGCCCCAGCATTTT; CDR3: CASSTTGGNQPQHF
D: NA; V: TRBV30; size: NA; J: TRBJ1-1; DNA: TGTGCCTGGAGATGGGTGGCGGCAGGGCGATACACTGAAGCTTTCTTT; CDR3: CAWRWVAAGRYTEAFF
D: NA; V: TRBV5-1; size: NA; J: TRBJ1-2; DNA: TGCGCCAGCAGCCCAACAGTTTCGGGAGCAGATCACTATGGCTACACCTTC; CDR3: CASSPTVSGADHYGYTF